Reported below is one TCR beta chain. Its antigen is currently unknown. This sample was taken from a study of coeliac disease. Broader study findings: Active celiac intraepithelial and lamina propria samples had lower TRB and TRG clonality than control samples. TRB repertoires were largely private, with most amino acid sequences found in only one sample.

Only in-frame clones appear in the TCRdb table, and some are missing; sequencing was by immunoSEQ multiplex PCR. Of around 2,300 clones listed, 60% to 75% are singletons. The sequence was obtained from a human donor without celiac disease. The specimen was lymphocytes from the gut lamina propria.

CDR3 region: CASTSLLRGRLHEQFF. DNA of the CDR3: TGTGCCAGCACCTCGCTCCTCAGGGGGCGCCTCCATGAGCAGTTCTTC. This chain joins TRBV27 and TRBJ2-1; 8 nucleotides align to TRBD1. Germline assignment: CDR1 MNHEY and CDR2 SMNVEV (reference sequence). The V gene end was trimmed by 7 bases and the J gene end by 8 bases; junction bases not matched to a gene: 16. CDR3 length: 16 residues.